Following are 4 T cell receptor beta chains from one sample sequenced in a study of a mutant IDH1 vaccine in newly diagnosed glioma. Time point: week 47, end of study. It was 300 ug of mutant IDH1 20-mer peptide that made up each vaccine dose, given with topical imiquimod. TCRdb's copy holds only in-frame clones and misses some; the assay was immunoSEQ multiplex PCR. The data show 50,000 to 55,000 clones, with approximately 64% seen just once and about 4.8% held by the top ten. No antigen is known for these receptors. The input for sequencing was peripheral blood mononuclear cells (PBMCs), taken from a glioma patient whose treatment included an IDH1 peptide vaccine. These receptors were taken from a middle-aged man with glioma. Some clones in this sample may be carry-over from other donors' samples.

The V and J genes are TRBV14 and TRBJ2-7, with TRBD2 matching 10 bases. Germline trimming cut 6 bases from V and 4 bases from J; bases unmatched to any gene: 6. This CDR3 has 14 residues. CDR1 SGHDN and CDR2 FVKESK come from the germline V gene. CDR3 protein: CASSPSGGAYEQYF. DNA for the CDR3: TGTGCCAGCAGTCCGAGCGGGGGGGCGTACGAGCAGTACTTC.

CDR3 sequence reads: CASSEDRVVSPLHF. CDR3 nucleotide sequence: TGTGCCAGCAGTGAAGACAGGGTTGTTTCACCCCTCCACTTT. This chain connects TRBV25-1 to TRBJ1-6; 7 bases map to TRBD1. Germline lookup yields CDR1 MGHDK and CDR2 SYGVNS. With 2 bases clipped from V and 9 bases from J, the junction kept 4 bases outside the gene matches. The CDR3 runs to 14 residues.

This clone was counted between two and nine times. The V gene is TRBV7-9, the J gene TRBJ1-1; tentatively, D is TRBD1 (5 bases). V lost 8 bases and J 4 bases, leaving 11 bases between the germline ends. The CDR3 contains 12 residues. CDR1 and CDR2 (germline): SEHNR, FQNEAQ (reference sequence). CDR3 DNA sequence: TGTGCCAGCCGGAAGGGGCGCACTGAAGCTTTCTTT. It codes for CASRKGRTEAFF.

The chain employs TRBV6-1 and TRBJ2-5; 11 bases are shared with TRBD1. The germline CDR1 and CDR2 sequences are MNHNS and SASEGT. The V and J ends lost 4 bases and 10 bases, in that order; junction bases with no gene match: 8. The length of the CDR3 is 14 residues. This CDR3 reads CASSARDRGFDQYF. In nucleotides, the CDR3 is TGTGCCAGCAGTGCCCGGGACAGGGGGTTTGACCAGTACTTC.